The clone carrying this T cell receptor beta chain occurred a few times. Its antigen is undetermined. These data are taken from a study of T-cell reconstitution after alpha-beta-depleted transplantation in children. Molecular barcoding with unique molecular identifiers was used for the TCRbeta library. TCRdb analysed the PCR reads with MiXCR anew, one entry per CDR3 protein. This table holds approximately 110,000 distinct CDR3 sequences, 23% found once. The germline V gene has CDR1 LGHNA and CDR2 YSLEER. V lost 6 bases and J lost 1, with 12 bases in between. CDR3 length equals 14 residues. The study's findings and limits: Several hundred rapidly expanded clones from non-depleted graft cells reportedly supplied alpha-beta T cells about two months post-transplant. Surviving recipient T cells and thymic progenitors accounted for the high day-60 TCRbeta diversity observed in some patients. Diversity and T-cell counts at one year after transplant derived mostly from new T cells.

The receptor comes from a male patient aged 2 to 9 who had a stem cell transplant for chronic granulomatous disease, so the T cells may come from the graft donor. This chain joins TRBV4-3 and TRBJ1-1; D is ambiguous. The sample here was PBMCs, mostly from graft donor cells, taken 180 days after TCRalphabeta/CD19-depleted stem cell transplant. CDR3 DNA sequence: TGCGCCAGCAGAGCCGTGGGTAAGAACACTGAAGCTTTCTTT. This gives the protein CASRAVGKNTEAFF.